These 24 T cell receptor beta chains originate from one sample sequenced in a study of blood T cell repertoires in COVID-19. Repertoires were generated with immunoSEQ multiplex PCR, while TCRdb's copy carries only in-frame clones and drops some. In the table there are about 63,000 clones, 88% of which are singletons. Sequenced sample: peripheral blood. These receptors all come from a human donor in a cohort sampled during active COVID-19.

This chain uses TRBV19 with TRBJ1-3; TRBD1 matches at 12 bases. CDR1 and CDR2 (germline): LNHDA, SQIVND (reference sequence). V was clipped by 6 bases and J by 8 bases; unmatched bases: 14. CDR3 length: 17 residues. CDR3 sequence reads: CASSLSGTGGAGDTIYF. The CDR3, as DNA: TGTGCCAGTAGCCTCTCCGGGACAGGGGGCGCCGGGGACACCATATATTTT.

The chain employs TRBV6-4 and TRBJ2-3; 7 bases agree with TRBD1. CDR1 is MRHNA, CDR2 SNTAGT, per germline. The CDR3 runs to 14 residues. Trimming at V came to 2 bases and at J to 5 bases, leaving 4 bases not matched to a gene. CDR3 nucleotides: TGTGCCAGCAGTGACAGGGGGCTGGGAGATACGCAGTATTTT. Encoded protein: CASSDRGLGDTQYF.

The V gene is TRBV7-8, the J gene TRBJ2-2, with D possibly being TRBD1 (6 bases). The CDR3 spans 18 residues. In germline, CDR1 is SGHVS, CDR2 FQNEAQ. Trimming removed 5 bases at V and 5 bases at J, with 24 bases between. The CDR3 DNA follows: TGTGCCAGCAGCCCCCTCTCCAGGGGATTCTCCGGGACCGGGGAGCTGTTTTTT. Encoded protein: CASSPLSRGFSGTGELFF. Full variable domain (missing parts from reference TRBV7-8 and TRBJ2-2): GAGVSQSPRYKVAKRGQDVALRCDPISGHVSLFWYQQALGQGPEFLTYFQNEAQLDKSGLPSDRFFAERPEGSVSTLKIQRTQQEDSAVYLCASSPLSRGFSGTGELFFGEGSRLTVL.

The chain uses TRBV6-5 and TRBJ1-5; no firm D call. Germline assignment: CDR1 MNHEY and CDR2 SVGAGI. CDR3 length equals 14 residues. V shed 6 bases and J shed 0 bases, with 9 bases lying between them. The CDR3 here is CASRYINSNQPQHF. The CDR3 DNA reads as TGTGCCAGCAGGTACATCAATAGCAATCAGCCCCAGCATTTT.

This clone was counted a few times. The CDR3 DNA is TGTGCCAGCAGCTTAACAGGGGGGAATGAGCAGTTCTTC. This translates into CASSLTGGNEQFF. The V call is TRBV5-5, the J call TRBJ2-1; 8 positions agree with TRBD1. This CDR3 contains 13 residues. The V gene end was trimmed by 2 bases and the J gene end by 7 bases; junction bases not matched to a gene: 2. CDR1 and CDR2 (germline): SGHKS, YYEKEE (reference sequence).

The CDR3 DNA sequence: TGCGCCAGCAGCTGGACAGCAACTAATGAAAAACTGTTTTTT. Residues: CASSWTATNEKLFF. The chain is built from TRBV5-1 and TRBJ1-4; weak D call: TRBD1 (6 bases). The CDR3 has 14 amino acids. Germline V lookup: CDR1 SGHRS, CDR2 YFSETQ. Trimming left V 3 bases short and J 0 bases short, with 6 bases between.

The chain carries TRBV15 and TRBJ1-1; D remains ambiguous. V was pared by 0 bases and J by 4 bases, with 12 bases between. CDR1 is LNHNV, CDR2 YYDKDF, per germline (reference sequence). The CDR3 is 15 residues long. The CDR3 bases are TGTGCCACCAGCAGAGATGTGAGGATATCCACTGAAGCTTTCTTT. This translates into CATSRDVRISTEAFF. The full variable domain, rest sourced from reference TRBV15 and TRBJ1-1, is DAMVIQNPRYQVTQFGKPVTLSCSQTLNHNVMYWYQQKSSQAPKLLFHYYDKDFNNEADTPDNFQSRRPNTSFCFLDIRSPGLGDTAMYLCATSRDVRISTEAFFGQGTRLTVV.

The genes are TRBV28 and TRBJ2-7; 8 bases align to TRBD2. CDR1 MDHEN and CDR2 SYDVKM come from the germline V gene. The CDR3 is 16 amino acids. V trimming: 7 bases; J trimming: 3 bases; junction bases outside the gene matches: 14. The CDR3 DNA reads TGTGCCAGCAATTCACAACGGGCGGGAGGCCGCTACGAGCAGTACTTC. Amino acids: CASNSQRAGGRYEQYF.

This clone was counted once. The rearrangement uses TRBV7-2 and TRBJ2-2; 10 bases match TRBD2. The CDR3 has 16 residues. J was trimmed by 6 bases and V by 1 base; bases with no gene match: 5. In germline, CDR1 is SGHTA, CDR2 FQGNSA. The DNA of the CDR3 is TGTGCCAGCAGCTTAGGTCTAGCGGGGGCCGCCGGGGAGCTGTTTTTT. It translates to CASSLGLAGAAGELFF.

This chain joins TRBV18 and TRBJ2-2, with D possibly matching TRBD2 (5 bases). In germline, CDR1 is KGHSH, CDR2 LQKENI. The V and J ends lost 8 bases and 4 bases respectively, with 14 bases between them. CDR3 length equals 14 residues. CDR3 DNA: TGTGCCAGCGCGCCGGGGTATGGCACCGGGGAGCTGTTTTTT. Its protein product is CASAPGYGTGELFF. Full variable domain (missing parts from reference TRBV18 and TRBJ2-2): NAGVMQNPRHLVRRRGQEARLRCSPMKGHSHVYWYRQLPEEGLKFMVYLQKENIIDESGMPKERFSAEFPKEGPSILRIQQVVRGDSAAYFCASAPGYGTGELFFGEGSRLTVL.

The chain has TRBV30 and TRBJ2-2, with D possibly being TRBD2 (7 bases). CDR3 length equals 11 residues. The V gene's germline CDR1 is GTSNPN and CDR2 SVGIG (reference sequence). The ends were cut back, 7 bases at V and 13 bases at J, with 16 bases in the middle. The CDR3 loop is CASYEGGLLFF. In DNA form, the CDR3 reads TGTGCCTCCTATGAGGGGGGGTTGCTGTTTTTT.

The V and J genes are TRBV4-2 and TRBJ2-5, with D tentatively TRBD2 (6 bases). V was shortened by 2 bases and J by 4 bases, with 14 bases between the two germline ends. CDR1 and CDR2 from the germline V gene are LGHNA and YNFKEQ. The CDR3 spans 15 residues. The CDR3 loop reads CASSQKAGAGETQYF. CDR3 DNA: TGTGCCAGCAGCCAAAAAGCGGGTGCGGGAGAGACCCAGTACTTC.

CDR3 loop: CASSRAGGGNQPQHF. CDR3 DNA: TGTGCCAGCAGTAGAGCAGGGGGCGGCAATCAGCCCCAGCATTTT. The chain combines TRBV6-2 or TRBV6-3 with TRBJ1-5; TRBD1 agrees at 8 bases. This CDR3 is built from 15 residues. Germline trimming cut 5 bases from V and 2 bases from J; bases unmatched to any gene: 5. CDR1 is MNHEY, CDR2 SVGEGT, per germline.

This clone was recorded once. V usage is TRBV19 and J usage is TRBJ2-7; D possibly corresponds to TRBD2 (6 bases). V was pared by 6 bases and J by 3 bases, with 15 bases between. The CDR3 has 14 amino acids. Germline V lookup: CDR1 LNHDA, CDR2 SQIVND (reference sequence). CDR3 sequence (DNA): TGTGCCAGTAGCGCGGGGACCGATAACTACGAGCAGTACTTC. Translating gives CASSAGTDNYEQYF.

The V gene is TRBV2, the J gene TRBJ2-2; a possible D gene is TRBD2 (7 bases). In germline, CDR1 is SNHLY, CDR2 FYNNEI. V shed 10 bases and J shed 4 bases, with 16 bases lying between them. The CDR3 is 14 residues long. The DNA of the CDR3 is TGTGCCACATTCGGGGGGCCGGGCACCGGGGAGCTGTTTTTT. This sequence encodes CATFGGPGTGELFF. The full variable domain, with the rest looked up from reference TRBV2 and TRBJ2-2, is EPEVTQTPSHQVTQMGQEVILRCVPISNHLYFYWYRQILGQKVEFLVSFYNNEISEKSEIFDDQFSVERPDGSNFTLKIRSTKLEDSAMYFCATFGGPGTGELFFGEGSRLTVL.

The CDR3 is CASSLDGQGNQPQHF. CDR3 coding DNA: TGCGCCAGCAGCTTGGACGGACAGGGTAATCAGCCCCAGCATTTT. The chain links TRBV5-1 to TRBJ1-5, with 8 bases that match TRBD1. The CDR3 runs to 15 residues. J gave up 4 bases and V 0 bases, and 3 bases lay outside the gene matches. CDR1 is SGHRS and CDR2 is YFSETQ in the germline V gene.

The rearrangement uses TRBV27 and TRBJ1-6, with 9 nucleotides matching TRBD1. Germline CDR1 MNHEY, CDR2 SMNVEV (reference sequence). After removal of 6 bases from V and 10 bases from J, the junction contained 7 bases not matched to a gene. The CDR3 runs to 14 residues. The CDR3 nucleotides are TGTGCCAGCAGAAGGGACAGGGAAGAATCACCCCTCCACTTT. It specifies CASRRDREESPLHF.

The gene calls are TRBV9 and TRBJ2-7; D might be TRBD2 (7 bases). CDR1 SGDLS and CDR2 YYNGEE come from the germline V gene. This CDR3 region has 14 residues. With 3 bases removed from V and 5 bases from J, the gap between germline ends came to 15 bases. CDR3 nucleotides: TGTGCCAGCAGCGGTTATAAGGGGGGGAACGAGCAGTACTTC. Protein sequence: CASSGYKGGNEQYF. The entire variable domain, with the rest obtained from reference TRBV9 and TRBJ2-7, is as follows: DSGVTQTPKHLITATGQRVTLRCSPRSGDLSVYWYQQSLDQGLQFLIQYYNGEERAKGNILERFSAQQFPDLHSELNLSSLELGDSALYFCASSGYKGGNEQYFGPGTRLTVT.

The J gene is TRBJ2-3, the V gene TRBV4-2; D is uncertain. Trimming removed 0 bases from V and 7 bases from J, with 5 bases in between. The germline CDR1 and CDR2 sequences are LGHNA and YNFKEQ. CDR3 size: 12 residues. CDR3 region: CASSQDQNTQYF. CDR3 DNA: TGTGCCAGCAGCCAAGATCAGAATACGCAGTATTTT.

In this sample, this clone turned up once. The CDR3 nucleotides are TGTGCCAGTCGGGAGGATAGCAATCAGCCCCAGCATTTT. It is translated as CASREDSNQPQHF. The V gene is TRBV2, the J gene TRBJ1-5; D is unresolved. This CDR3 contains 13 residues. Trimming took off 9 bases at V and 0 bases at J, with 9 bases between the two ends. The germline V gene has CDR1 SNHLY and CDR2 FYNNEI.

The V gene is TRBV5-5, the J gene TRBJ2-7; 11 nucleotides line up with TRBD1. Germline V lookup: CDR1 SGHKS, CDR2 YYEKEE (reference sequence). Losses at the gene ends were 3 bases for V and 7 bases for J; bases not matched to a gene: 9. The CDR3 is made up of 15 amino acids. CDR3 sequence (DNA): TGTGCCAGCAGCTGGGGCGGACAGGGGGCTCGTGAGCAGTACTTC. Translated: CASSWGGQGAREQYF.

This chain connects TRBV4-3 to TRBJ1-1; TRBD1 matches at 7 bases. The V and J ends lost 2 bases and 5 bases, in that order; junction bases with no gene match: 14. The CDR3 runs to 17 residues. CDR1 LGHNA and CDR2 YSLEER come from the germline V gene. The CDR3 loop is CASSQLGQGGRLTEAFF. CDR3 nucleotides: TGCGCCAGCAGCCAATTGGGGCAGGGGGGCAGGTTGACTGAAGCTTTCTTT.

V is TRBV27 and J is TRBJ2-7; 8 bases are shared with TRBD1. CDR3 length equals 14 residues. Germline loops: CDR1 MNHEY, CDR2 SMNVEV (reference sequence). V gave up 4 bases and J gave up 1 base; unmatched junction bases: 3. CDR3 sequence reads: CASSWDRKSYEQYF. CDR3 coding DNA: TGTGCCAGCAGTTGGGACAGGAAATCCTACGAGCAGTACTTC.

V and J are TRBV5-8 and TRBJ2-7, with D perhaps TRBD1 (7 bases). V was clipped by 5 bases and J by 1 base, with 19 bases between them. The CDR3 runs 16 residues. Germline V gene sequence: CDR1 SGHTS, CDR2 YDEGEE. The CDR3 loop reads CASSRLGGAGSYEQYF. For the CDR3, the DNA is TGTGCCAGCAGTAGACTAGGGGGCGCGGGATCCTACGAGCAGTACTTC. Using reference TRBV5-8 and TRBJ2-7 for the parts outside the CDR3, the full variable domain is EAGVTQSPTHLIKTRGQQATLRCSPISGHTSVYWYQQALGLGLQFLLWYDEGEERNRGNFPPRFSGRQFPNYSSELNVNALELEDSALYLCASSRLGGAGSYEQYFGPGTRLTVT.